The entry below gives a single T cell receptor beta chain sequence along with its context. This specimen comes from a study of blood T cell repertoires in COVID-19. Study in general: Some COVID-19 samples were acute and others convalescent; all came from the United States, Italy and Spain. T cells, B-cell-depleted T cells, or PBMCs provided the cDNA or gDNA that served as material.

Per the study methods: Amplification of reference gene primers provided the estimated nucleated cell counts. Generated by immunoSEQ multiplex PCR, the TCRdb table keeps only in-frame clones and is missing some. Clone size and the V and J calls come from that table; the DNA yielded D and trimming. The table lists about 160,000 clones, under 90% of them singletons, with around 20% in the top ten. This clonotype was obtained from a woman older than 75 with acute or convalescent COVID-19. What was sequenced was peripheral blood.

CDR3 region: CASSVPGMTYEQYF. CDR3 DNA: TGTGCCAGCAGTGTTCCCGGGATGACCTACGAGCAGTACTTC. The chain recombines TRBV25-1 with TRBJ2-7, with D possibly matching TRBD2 (5 bases). CDR3 length equals 14 residues. Germline assignment: CDR1 MGHDK and CDR2 SYGVNS. The germline V and J ends were trimmed by 4 bases and 2 bases, with 12 bases remaining between them.